Reported below is one T cell receptor beta chain. The sample belongs to a study of blood T cell repertoires in COVID-19. Libraries were prepared by immunoSEQ multiplex PCR; TCRdb keeps only in-frame clonotypes and omits some of them. The data hold about 210,000 clones, with around 88% observed a single time. Per germline, CDR1 SEHNR and CDR2 FQNEAQ (reference sequence). Trimming cost V 5 bases and J 0 bases; bases outside gene matches: 9. The CDR3 covers 16 residues. The sequencing input was peripheral blood. The TCR comes from a woman in her 50s with acute or convalescent COVID-19. The genes are TRBV7-9 and TRBJ1-1; 7 bases agree with TRBD1. The CDR3 sequence is CASSLPAGTVNTEAFF. CDR3 sequence (DNA): TGTGCCAGCAGCCTACCGGCCGGGACAGTGAACACTGAAGCTTTCTTT.